This is a list of T cell receptor beta chains from one sample in a study of CD8 T cells in Susac syndrome. TCRdb ran MiXCR on the immunoSEQ multiplex PCR reads and lists one entry per CDR3 protein. The sample consists of some 96,000 distinct CDR3 sequences, about 95% of them appearing once. Sequenced input: CD4+ T cells from PBMCs. These receptor sequences come from a human donor with Susac syndrome. Each CDR3 is given with its conserved first and last residue. A D gene is named only where the DNA matches it firmly. Size tells how often a clone was seen (once, few, many) or the class of an expanded clone, and some rows leave it out.

V	J	size	D	CDR3	DNA
TRBV20-1	TRBJ2-2	.	.	CSARDRGLAGELFF	TGCAGTGCTAGAGACCGTGGGTTGGCCGGGGAGCTGTTTTTT
TRBV20-1	TRBJ1-6	.	.	CSASSYPEEGNSPLHF	TGCAGTGCTTCAAGCTACCCAGAAGAGGGTAATTCACCCCTCCACTTT
TRBV20-1	TRBJ2-5	once	.	CTGASSGAISSMTQYF	TGCACGGGGGCTTCTTCAGGGGCGATATCTTCTATGACCCAGTACTTC
TRBV6-5	TRBJ2-7	.	.	CASSLRSGQGGEQYF	TGTGCCAGCAGCCTACGTTCTGGACAGGGAGGGGAGCAGTACTTC
TRBV30	TRBJ1-1	.	.	CAWSSGKRDTEAFF	TGTGCCTGGAGCTCAGGGAAACGGGACACTGAAGCTTTCTTT
TRBV15	TRBJ2-5	.	.	CATSRAGQQETQYF	TGTGCCACCAGCAGAGCCGGACAGCAAGAGACCCAGTACTTC
TRBV4-1	TRBJ2-7	.	TRBD1	CASSRPGQIYEQYF	TGCGCCAGCAGCCGTCCGGGACAGATTTACGAGCAGTACTTC
TRBV7-9	TRBJ2-3	.	TRBD2	CASSPGGDTQYF	TGTGCCAGCAGTCCGGGGGGAGATACGCAGTATTTT
TRBV5-8	TRBJ2-3	.	.	CASGHSTTDTQYF	TGTGCCAGCGGACATTCGACCACAGATACGCAGTATTTT
TRBV2	TRBJ2-3	.	TRBD2	CAGGLAGLTQYF	TGTGCCGGCGGACTAGCGGGGCTTACGCAGTATTTT
TRBV14	TRBJ2-7	once	.	CASSQEAGSSYEQYF	TGTGCCAGCAGCCAAGAAGCTGGGAGCTCCTACGAGCAGTACTTC
TRBV24-1	TRBJ2-7	.	.	CATQNRILGEQYF	TGTGCCACGCAGAACAGGATCCTGGGCGAGCAGTACTTC
TRBV7-2	TRBJ1-6	.	.	CASSRGLENSPLHF	TGTGCCAGCAGCCGGGGACTGGAGAATTCACCCCTCCACTTT
TRBV20-1	TRBJ2-1	.	.	CSASRDLSYNEQFF	TGCAGTGCTAGCCGGGACCTCTCCTACAATGAGCAGTTCTTC
TRBV5-8	TRBJ1-6	.	.	CASSFRHNSPLHF	TGTGCCAGCAGCTTTAGGCACAATTCACCCCTCCACTTT
TRBV5-1	TRBJ1-1	.	.	CASSLGVMNTEAFF	TGCGCCAGCAGCTTGGGGGTCATGAACACTGAAGCTTTCTTT
TRBV2	TRBJ1-5	.	.	CASSLDGGSNQPQHF	TGTGCCAGCAGTCTGGACGGGGGAAGCAATCAGCCCCAGCATTTT
TRBV13	TRBJ2-7	.	.	CASSSRGDRFSYEQYF	TGTGCCAGCAGCTCTCGGGGGGACAGGTTCTCCTACGAGCAGTACTTC
TRBV18	TRBJ2-1	.	.	CASSPLGQSTKNEQFF	TGTGCCAGCTCACCCCTGGGTCAGAGCACAAAGAATGAGCAGTTCTTC
TRBV29-1	TRBJ1-1	once	.	CSVDKSAANTEAFF	TGCAGCGTTGATAAATCGGCGGCGAACACTGAAGCTTTCTTT
TRBV27	TRBJ1-3	once	.	CASSPLVSGNTIYF	TGTGCCAGCTCCCCTCTCGTCTCTGGAAACACCATATATTTT
TRBV3-1	TRBJ1-2	.	TRBD1	CASSRRDRGAYGYTF	TGTGCCAGCAGCCGTCGGGACAGGGGCGCGTATGGCTACACCTTC
TRBV4-3	TRBJ2-3	.	TRBD2	CASSQTSGDTDTQYF	TGCGCCAGCAGCCAGACTAGCGGAGACACAGATACGCAGTATTTT
TRBV29-1	TRBJ2-3	.	TRBD1	CSVGTGGHTDTQYF	TGCAGCGTCGGGACAGGGGGTCACACAGATACGCAGTATTTT
TRBV18	TRBJ1-4	.	.	CASSTAGSRKLFF	TGTGCCAGCTCAACCGCAGGATCTCGAAAACTGTTTTTT
TRBV9	TRBJ1-2	once	.	CASSVDPEGYGYTF	TGTGCCAGCAGCGTAGATCCTGAGGGCTATGGCTACACCTTC
TRBV6-5	TRBJ2-1	.	TRBD2	CASSYSTSGAAYNEQFF	TGTGCCAGCAGTTACTCGACTAGCGGGGCCGCCTACAATGAGCAGTTCTTC
TRBV20-1	TRBJ2-7	.	.	CSAREGGYEQYF	TGCAGTGCTAGAGAGGGCGGCTACGAGCAGTACTTC
TRBV24-1	TRBJ2-2	once	.	CATSDLAGELFF	TGTGCCACCAGTGATTTGGCCGGGGAGCTGTTTTTT
TRBV2	TRBJ1-2	.	.	CASSERETGYTF	TGTGCCAGCAGTGAACGGGAAACTGGCTACACCTTC
TRBV10-2	TRBJ2-1	.	.	CASSDAGDYNEQFF	TGCGCCAGCAGTGATGCAGGGGATTACAATGAGCAGTTCTTC
TRBV3-1	TRBJ2-7	.	.	CASMRSGEQYF	TGTGCCAGCATGCGGTCGGGCGAGCAGTACTTC
TRBV11-2	TRBJ1-2	.	.	CASSSSGHVGVNYGYTF	TGTGCCAGCAGCTCCTCAGGGCATGTAGGGGTTAACTATGGCTACACCTTC
TRBV29-1	TRBJ1-4	.	TRBD1	CSVETGPDEKLFF	TGCAGCGTTGAGACAGGGCCGGATGAAAAACTGTTTTTT
TRBV6-2/TRBV6-3	TRBJ2-5	.	.	CASSRGGGKSAQYF	TGTGCCAGCAGCAGGGGAGGCGGCAAATCGGCCCAGTACTTC
TRBV11-2	TRBJ2-2	once	.	CASSSGDSGRYTGELFF	TGTGCCAGCAGCTCCGGTGACTCAGGGAGGTACACCGGGGAGCTGTTTTTT
TRBV30	TRBJ1-5	.	.	CAWSVGGPGQPQHF	TGTGCCTGGAGTGTCGGGGGGCCCGGTCAGCCCCAGCATTTT
TRBV20-1	TRBJ2-7	.	TRBD1	CSAIPDRANSYEQYF	TGCAGTGCTATCCCGGACAGGGCCAACTCCTACGAGCAGTACTTC
TRBV7-9	TRBJ2-5	.	.	CASSRQLGTQYF	TGTGCCAGCAGCCGGCAATTAGGGACCCAGTACTTC
TRBV30	TRBJ1-4	.	TRBD1	CAWSLGQGNEKLFF	TGTGCCTGGTCCCTGGGACAGGGGAATGAAAAACTGTTTTTT
TRBV29-1	TRBJ2-1	.	TRBD2	CSVEDQVAGGFF	TGCAGCGTTGAAGATCAAGTAGCGGGGGGGTTCTTC
TRBV29-1	TRBJ2-5	.	.	CSVDEGGGKETQYF	TGCAGCGTTGACGAGGGGGGAGGAAAAGAGACCCAGTACTTC
TRBV5-4	TRBJ2-5	.	.	CASSLQGPKAETQYF	TGTGCCAGCAGCTTGCAAGGACCTAAGGCGGAGACCCAGTACTTC
TRBV6-2/TRBV6-3	TRBJ2-6	.	.	CASSYLGTGANVLTF	TGTGCCAGCAGTTACCTAGGGACTGGGGCCAACGTCCTGACTTTC
TRBV5-6	TRBJ2-5	.	TRBD2	CASSWRLAGAQETQYF	TGTGCCAGCAGCTGGCGACTAGCGGGGGCGCAAGAGACCCAGTACTTC